This T cell receptor (beta chain) was found in a study of shared clonotypes between healthy human individuals. Germline V CDR1 and CDR2: SGHVS, FQNEAQ. V shed 5 bases and J shed 6 bases, with 18 bases lying between them. The CDR3 loop spans 15 amino acids. The assay was run at deep level. Bulk PBMC genomic DNA spanned ten immunoSEQ deep plates. TCRdb's table, derived via immunoSEQ multiplex PCR, lists solely in-frame clones and lacks some. The sample has hundreds of thousands of clones, roughly 80% seen once. This receptor was identified in a woman aged 40 to 50 in good health. Some clones in this sample may be carry-over from other donors' samples. Sequencing used PBMCs. J is TRBJ2-3 and V is TRBV7-8; D is perhaps TRBD1 (6 bases). CDR3 region: CASSPHRVLRDTQYF. The CDR3, as DNA: TGTGCCAGCAGCCCTCACAGGGTCCTTAGGGATACGCAGTATTTT.